These T cell receptor beta chains were read from a single sample in a study of cytomegalovirus exposure and HLA in healthy donors. Data came from immunoSEQ multiplex PCR; TCRdb stores just in-frame clones and leaves some out. Of approximately 30,000 clones listed, 65% to 75% are singletons. Sequenced sample: PBMCs. These receptors were collected from a man aged 50 to 59 in good health and CMV-seropositive. Both conserved end residues are part of each CDR3. A D gene is named only where the DNA matches it firmly. Not every row has a clone size; where given, it reads once, few, many or a size class.

TRBV25-1	.	.	TRBJ2-1	CASSSQGNEQFF	TGTGCCAGCAGTTCACAGGGAAATGAGCAGTTCTTC
TRBV28	.	.	TRBJ1-6	CASSYRNSPLHF	TGTGCCAGCAGTTACAGGAATTCACCCCTCCACTTT
TRBV29-1	TRBD1	.	TRBJ1-3	CSVTKQGPGNTIYF	TGCAGCGTTACAAAACAGGGGCCTGGAAACACCATATATTTT
TRBV6-1	.	few	TRBJ2-7	CASKPLLREQYF	TGTGCCAGCAAGCCCCTACTGAGGGAGCAGTACTTC
TRBV30	TRBD1	.	TRBJ1-4	CAWKEQGSEKLFF	TGTGCCTGGAAGGAACAGGGGAGCGAAAAACTGTTTTTT
TRBV4-1	.	few	TRBJ2-3	CASSQRSGDTQYF	TGCGCCAGCAGCCAACGGTCTGGAGATACGCAGTATTTT
TRBV29-1	TRBD1	.	TRBJ2-7	CSVDGTGVEQYF	TGCAGCGTTGATGGGACAGGGGTCGAGCAGTACTTC
TRBV28	TRBD2	.	TRBJ2-5	CASSPGLAGGPETQYF	TGTGCCAGCAGTCCGGGACTAGCGGGAGGGCCCGAGACCCAGTACTTC
TRBV28	.	.	TRBJ2-7	CASSALGAYEQYF	TGTGCCAGCAGTGCCTTAGGGGCGTACGAGCAGTACTTC
TRBV5-1	TRBD1	.	TRBJ1-2	CASSWGPGQGANGYTF	TGCGCCAGCAGCTGGGGACCGGGACAGGGGGCGAATGGCTACACCTTC
TRBV28	TRBD1	few	TRBJ2-1	CASSPTGGNEQFF	TGTGCCAGCAGTCCGACAGGGGGGAATGAGCAGTTCTTC
TRBV4-3	.	.	TRBJ1-6	CASSQEAGGSPLHF	TGCGCCAGCAGCCAAGAGGCCGGAGGGTCACCCCTCCACTTT
TRBV30	TRBD1	.	TRBJ2-1	CAYLQGAHDEQFF	TGTGCCTACCTACAGGGGGCGCATGATGAGCAGTTCTTC
TRBV28	.	few	TRBJ1-2	CASSPGGPPNYGYTF	TGTGCCAGCAGTCCCGGGGGGCCGCCGAACTATGGCTACACCTTC
TRBV9	.	.	TRBJ2-7	CASSVTPRYEQYF	TGTGCCAGCAGCGTAACTCCACGTTACGAGCAGTACTTC
TRBV28	.	.	TRBJ1-2	CASSSNSLYGYTF	TGTGCCAGCAGTTCTAACAGTCTCTATGGCTACACCTTC
TRBV29-1	TRBD2	few	TRBJ2-1	CSVAGLRLETLAVIYNEQFF	TGCAGCGTTGCAGGGTTGAGACTCGAGACTCTAGCGGTAATCTACAATGAGCAGTTCTTC
TRBV25-1	TRBD1	once	TRBJ1-1	CASSETGAYTEAFF	TGTGCCAGCAGTGAGACAGGGGCTTACACTGAAGCTTTCTTT
TRBV7-2	.	.	TRBJ1-6	CASSSWANSPLHF	TGTGCCAGCAGCTCGTGGGCGAATTCACCCCTCCACTTT
TRBV13	.	once	TRBJ2-1	CASSLAGAPNEQFF	TGTGCCAGCAGCTTAGCGGGAGCCCCCAATGAGCAGTTCTTC
TRBV28	TRBD1	once	TRBJ1-5	CASDETGKQPQHF	TGTGCCAGCGACGAGACAGGGAAGCAGCCCCAGCATTTT
TRBV7-2	.	once	TRBJ1-2	CASSLDGVTGGYTF	TGTGCCAGCAGCTTAGACGGTGTGACGGGAGGCTACACCTTC
TRBV10-3	.	.	TRBJ2-5	CAISAQNEETQYF	TGTGCCATCAGTGCACAGAACGAAGAGACCCAGTACTTC
TRBV30	.	.	TRBJ2-2	CAWTGNTGELFF	TGTGCCTGGACAGGGAACACCGGGGAGCTGTTTTTT
TRBV25-1	.	.	TRBJ1-5	CASSEMGGDQPQHF	TGTGCCAGCAGTGAAATGGGGGGGGATCAGCCCCAGCATTTT
TRBV30	.	few	TRBJ1-5	CAWSGRHNQPQHF	TGTGCCTGGAGTGGCAGGCACAATCAGCCCCAGCATTTT